Following are 15 T cell receptor beta chains from one sample sequenced in a study of control samples from healthy donors and cancer patients. Using immunoSEQ multiplex PCR, the repertoire was profiled, and TCRdb retains in-frame clones only, with some absent. The data contain over 150,000 clones, approximately 90% of them singletons. Sequencing was performed on blood. These receptors were taken from a man aged 30 to 45 in good health.

The CDR3, as DNA: TGTGCCAGTAGTATGGATGGGGTATGGGAGACCCAGTACTTC. Translating gives CASSMDGVWETQYF. The rearrangement links TRBV19 to TRBJ2-5; D is undetermined. The germline gives CDR1 LNHDA, CDR2 SQIVND (reference sequence). The CDR3 is 14 residues long. Trimming took off 3 bases at V and 5 bases at J, with 13 bases between the two ends.

V usage is TRBV6-5 and J usage is TRBJ2-7, with a weak D call TRBD2 (6 bases). Germline CDR1 and CDR2: MNHEY and SVGAGI. Trimming removed 6 bases from V and 0 bases from J, with 12 bases in between. This CDR3 is built from 14 residues. The CDR3 spells CASSPTSLSYEQYF. The CDR3 region has the DNA TGTGCCAGCAGCCCCACTAGCCTCTCCTACGAGCAGTACTTC.

CDR3 nucleotide sequence: TGTGCCAGCAGCGTCTCCCCGCGGCTGGACCAAGAGACCCAGTACTTC. It is translated as CASSVSPRLDQETQYF. The chain combines TRBV9 with TRBJ2-5; no definite D call. Trimming left V 2 bases short and J 0 bases short, with 14 bases between. The germline V gene encodes CDR1 SGDLS and CDR2 YYNGEE. The CDR3 totals 16 residues.

The chain has TRBV7-2 and TRBJ2-3; D ambiguous. V shed 1 base and J shed 0 bases, with 14 bases lying between them. Germline CDR1 is SGHTA and CDR2 is FQGNSA. The CDR3 covers 17 residues. The CDR3 DNA sequence: TGTGCCAGCAGCTTAGTGGTCCACTCCGCCAGCACAGATACGCAGTATTTT. Protein sequence: CASSLVVHSASTDTQYF.

With respect to this clone: Lacking the conserved final phenylalanine or tryptophan, this CDR3 likely reflects a read error. V and J are TRBV18 and TRBJ1-6, with 7 bases that match TRBD1. The CDR3 is made up of 15 amino acids. The germline V gene has CDR1 KGHSH and CDR2 LQKENI. V trimming: 6 bases; J trimming: 4 bases; junction bases outside the gene matches: 6. The CDR3 spells CASSQQGTYNSPLHL. Written as DNA, the CDR3 is TGTGCCAGCTCGCAACAGGGGACGTATAATTCACCCCTCCACCTT.

A single count supports this clone. V is TRBV24-1 and J is TRBJ1-2; 8 bases map to TRBD1. The CDR3 loop spans 15 amino acids. Germline V lookup: CDR1 KGHDR, CDR2 SFDVKD. With V trimmed by 3 bases and J by 8 bases, 10 bases remained unmatched. Here the CDR3 reads CATSDGSGQVGGYTF. In DNA, the CDR3 is TGTGCCACCAGTGATGGGTCGGGACAGGTTGGCGGCTACACCTTC.

The chain has TRBV9 and TRBJ2-1, with TRBD1 matching 9 bases. Trimming removed 4 bases from V and 3 bases from J; junction bases left unmatched: 8. Germline V gene lookup returns CDR1 SGDLS and CDR2 YYNGEE. The CDR3 contains 16 residues. The CDR3 loop is CASSLFWDRDYNEQFF. The CDR3 DNA reads TGTGCCAGCAGCCTTTTTTGGGACAGGGACTACAATGAGCAGTTCTTC. Drawing the rest from reference TRBV9 and TRBJ2-1, the complete variable domain is DSGVTQTPKHLITATGQRVTLRCSPRSGDLSVYWYQQSLDQGLQFLIQYYNGEERAKGNILERFSAQQFPDLHSELNLSSLELGDSALYFCASSLFWDRDYNEQFFGPGTRLTVL.

This clone was counted once. The rearrangement joins TRBV5-1 to TRBJ1-2; a possible D gene is TRBD1 (5 bases). The CDR3 is 15 amino acids. The germline CDR1 and CDR2 sequences are SGHRS and YFSETQ. Trimming cost V 0 bases and J 8 bases, with 17 bases left between them. The CDR3 loop is CASSLAFGGTGGYTF. As DNA, the CDR3 is TGCGCCAGCAGCTTGGCCTTTGGGGGGACGGGCGGCTACACCTTC.

The CDR3 spells CAWSIQGGTEAFF. The CDR3 nucleotides read TGTGCCTGGAGTATCCAGGGGGGAACTGAAGCTTTCTTT. The chain carries TRBV30 and TRBJ1-1; 7 bases agree with TRBD1. CDR1 GTSNPN and CDR2 SVGIG come from the germline V gene (reference sequence). Losses at the gene ends were 2 bases for V and 5 bases for J; bases not matched to a gene: 5. The CDR3 runs 13 residues.

The gene calls are TRBV25-1 and TRBJ1-1; D uncertain. Trimming pared 6 bases from V and 2 bases from J, leaving 4 bases between. Germline CDR1 and CDR2: MGHDK and SYGVNS. The CDR3 spans 11 residues. The CDR3 DNA reads as TGTGCCAGCAGCCACAACACTGAAGCTTTCTTT. Amino acids: CASSHNTEAFF.

The V and J genes are TRBV4-1 and TRBJ1-2; unclear D gene. CDR3 length equals 15 residues. Germline V gene lookup returns CDR1 MGHRA and CDR2 YSYEKL. Trimming took 1 base from V and 0 from J, leaving 9 bases between them. CDR3 DNA: TGCGCCAGCAGCCAAGGACCGGGGTCTAACTATGGCTACACCTTC. Translating gives CASSQGPGSNYGYTF.

Concerning this clone itself: The same CDR3 also results from other DNA sequences found in this sample. The chain links TRBV19 to TRBJ1-5; TRBD1 agrees at 9 bases. CDR1 is LNHDA and CDR2 is SQIVND in the germline V gene (reference sequence). The CDR3 sequence is 15 residues long. Germline trimming cut 3 bases from V and 4 bases from J; bases unmatched to any gene: 4. CDR3 protein: CASSIGQGRNQPQHF. The CDR3, as DNA: TGTGCCAGTAGTATTGGACAGGGGAGAAATCAGCCCCAGCATTTT.

The gene calls are TRBV27 and TRBJ1-4, with TRBD1 identical over 9 bases. V gave up 5 bases and J gave up 7 bases; unmatched junction bases: 11. CDR1 is MNHEY, CDR2 SMNVEV, per germline (reference sequence). The CDR3 has 16 amino acids. CDR3: CASSPLTRDRVEKLFF. CDR3 sequence (DNA): TGTGCCAGCAGTCCCTTGACTCGGGACAGGGTTGAAAAACTGTTTTTT.

The chain combines TRBV11-2 with TRBJ2-4; 10 bases match TRBD1. Germline assignment: CDR1 SGHAT and CDR2 FQNNGV. Trimming at V came to 5 bases and at J to 0 bases, leaving 10 bases not matched to a gene. The CDR3 consists of 18 residues. This CDR3 is CASSRGQGGYLAKNIQYF. CDR3 coding DNA: TGTGCCAGCAGCCGTGGACAGGGGGGATATCTAGCCAAAAACATTCAGTACTTC.

This chain links TRBV28 with TRBJ1-2; D gene uncertain. Trimming left V 6 bases short and J 4 bases short, with 15 bases between. The CDR3 sequence is 14 residues long. The germline V gene has CDR1 MDHEN and CDR2 SYDVKM. The CDR3 DNA sequence: TGTGCCAGCAGACCTGGGGTTAGGAGCTATGGCTACACCTTC. Amino acids: CASRPGVRSYGYTF.